Here is one TCR beta chain with its context. Profiling relied on immunoSEQ multiplex PCR, and the TCRdb table lists in-frame clones only, not all of them. The data show about 130,000 clones, roughly 90% seen once. Trimming stripped 3 bases from V and 4 bases from J, with 7 bases between. In germline, CDR1 is ENHRY, CDR2 SYGVKD. The CDR3 contains 13 residues. This entry is derived from a study of blood T cell repertoires in COVID-19. The chain couples TRBV10-3 to TRBJ1-3; D uncertain. This TCR was sampled from a man between 70 and 80 years old with active COVID-19. Sequencing was done on a sample of peripheral blood. The CDR3 loop reads CAISENEGNTIYF. The CDR3 DNA reads as TGTGCCATCAGTGAAAATGAGGGAAACACCATATATTTT.